These 5 T cell receptor beta chains came from one sample sequenced in a study of ipilimumab plus nivolumab after autologous stem cell transplantation. Profiled with immunoSEQ multiplex PCR; TCRdb holds only in-frame clones, not every one. The sample includes some 46,000 clones, approximately 90% seen only once; the top ten take approximately 0.88%. The sequences come from PBMCs, collected in a trial of ipilimumab plus nivolumab as post-transplant consolidation. All receptors derive from a male donor with multiple myeloma.

The table lists this clone with a few counts. The J gene is TRBJ1-1, the V gene TRBV19; 9 bases are a match to TRBD1. This CDR3 has 14 amino acids. Germline values: CDR1 LNHDA, CDR2 SQIVND (reference sequence). J was trimmed by 10 bases and V by 7 bases; bases with no gene match: 13. This chain's CDR3 is CASTDAGQGFVAFF. The CDR3 DNA reads as TGTGCCAGTACCGACGCGGGACAGGGTTTCGTAGCTTTCTTT.

The gene calls are TRBV15 and TRBJ2-1; maybe TRBD2 (5 bases). The CDR3 loop spans 15 amino acids. The ends were cut back, 0 bases at V and 6 bases at J, with 12 bases in the middle. From germline, CDR1 is LNHNV and CDR2 YYDKDF (reference sequence). CDR3 coding DNA: TGTGCCACCAGCAGAGATTTGAGGGCAGGCAATGAGCAGTTCTTC. Translated: CATSRDLRAGNEQFF.

The chain has TRBV27 and TRBJ2-1; D not certain. The CDR3 contains 17 residues. CDR1 and CDR2 (germline): MNHEY, SMNVEV (reference sequence). V was clipped by 1 base and J by 0 bases, with 13 bases between them. CDR3 DNA sequence: TGTGCCAGCAGTTTATACTCAGGTTTGAGCTCCTACAATGAGCAGTTCTTC. Amino acid sequence: CASSLYSGLSSYNEQFF.

The chain recombines TRBV4-1 with TRBJ2-3; 11 positions agree with TRBD2. V dropped 0 bases and J dropped 4; count of bases not matched to a gene: 12. This CDR3 comprises 19 residues. From germline, CDR1 is MGHRA and CDR2 YSYEKL. CDR3 coding DNA: TGCGCCAGCAGCCAAGATATGGGCCTTAGCGGGGGGGACTCAGATACGCAGTATTTT. Translating gives CASSQDMGLSGGDSDTQYF.

This chain uses TRBV25-1 with TRBJ1-1; the D is unclear. The CDR3 sequence is 17 residues long. Germline V gene sequence: CDR1 MGHDK, CDR2 SYGVNS. V was clipped by 1 base and J by 1 base, with 16 bases between them. As DNA, the CDR3 is TGTGCCAGCAGTGAATCCCCTTCCTCGATTAGGAACACTGAAGCTTTCTTT. It specifies CASSESPSSIRNTEAFF.